This TCR beta chain was found in a study of shared clonotypes between healthy human individuals. Findings of the study overall: Among several donors, roughly 5.4% of naive CD4 clonotypes were found in common.

The V segment lost 5 bases and the J segment 3 bases; nucleotides outside the gene matches: 3. Germline V lookup: CDR1 MDHEN, CDR2 SYDVKM. This CDR3 is 14 amino acids long. This clone was seen more than once but under ten times. What it binds is not known. CD45RO+ cells and CCR7-negative CD45RA+ TemRA cells were combined as CD8 memory. The protocol was immunoSEQ multiplex PCR, while the TCRdb copy is restricted to in-frame clones and leaves out a portion. The data contain 85,000 to 100,000 clones, approximately 70% of them seen just once; the ten biggest clones take up roughly 49%. This receptor was obtained from a man aged 25 to 40 in good health. J is TRBJ2-7 and V is TRBV28; 11 bases fit TRBD1. The material sequenced was memory CD8+ T cells sorted from blood. Subset defined: CD45RO+ cells pooled with CCR7-negative TemRA cells. In DNA, the CDR3 is TGTGCCAGCAGTACCGGGACAGGGGGCTACGAGCAGTACTTC. This gives the protein CASSTGTGGYEQYF.